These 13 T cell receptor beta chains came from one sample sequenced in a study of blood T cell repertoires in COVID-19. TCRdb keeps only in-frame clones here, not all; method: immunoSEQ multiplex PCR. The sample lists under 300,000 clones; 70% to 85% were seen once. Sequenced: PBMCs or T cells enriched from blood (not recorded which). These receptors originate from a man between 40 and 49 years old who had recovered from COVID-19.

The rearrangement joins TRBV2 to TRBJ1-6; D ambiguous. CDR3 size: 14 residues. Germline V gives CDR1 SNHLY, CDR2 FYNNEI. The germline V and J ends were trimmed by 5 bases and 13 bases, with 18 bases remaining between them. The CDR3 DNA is TGTGCCAGCAGTCTCGACCTGACCCGGAGGCCCCTCCACTTT. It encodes CASSLDLTRRPLHF.

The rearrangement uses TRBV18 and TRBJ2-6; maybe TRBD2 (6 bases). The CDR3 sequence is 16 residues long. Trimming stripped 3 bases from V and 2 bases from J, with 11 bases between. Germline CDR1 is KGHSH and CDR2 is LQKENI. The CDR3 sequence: CASSPAGTTGANVLTF. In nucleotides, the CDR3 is TGTGCCAGCTCACCGGCGGGGACGACTGGGGCCAACGTCCTGACTTTC.

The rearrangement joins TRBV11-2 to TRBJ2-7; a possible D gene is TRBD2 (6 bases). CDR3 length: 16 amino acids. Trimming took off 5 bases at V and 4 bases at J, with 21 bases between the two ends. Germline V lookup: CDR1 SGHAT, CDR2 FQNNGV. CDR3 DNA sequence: TGTGCCAGCAGCCCGATCGGAGGGACGGTCTCTTACGAGCAGTACTTC. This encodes CASSPIGGTVSYEQYF.

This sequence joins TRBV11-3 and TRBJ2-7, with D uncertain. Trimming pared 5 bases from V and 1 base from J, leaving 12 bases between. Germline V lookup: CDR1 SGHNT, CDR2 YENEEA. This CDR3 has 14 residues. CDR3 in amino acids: CASSPARSSYEQYF. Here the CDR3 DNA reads TGTGCCAGCAGCCCCGCCAGGTCTTCCTACGAGCAGTACTTC.

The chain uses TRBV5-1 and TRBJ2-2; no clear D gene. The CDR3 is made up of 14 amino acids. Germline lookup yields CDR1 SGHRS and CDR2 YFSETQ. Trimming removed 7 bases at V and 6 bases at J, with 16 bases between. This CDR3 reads CASSLSGVAGELFF. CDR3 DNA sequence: TGCGCCAGCTCATTATCAGGCGTGGCCGGGGAGCTGTTTTTT.

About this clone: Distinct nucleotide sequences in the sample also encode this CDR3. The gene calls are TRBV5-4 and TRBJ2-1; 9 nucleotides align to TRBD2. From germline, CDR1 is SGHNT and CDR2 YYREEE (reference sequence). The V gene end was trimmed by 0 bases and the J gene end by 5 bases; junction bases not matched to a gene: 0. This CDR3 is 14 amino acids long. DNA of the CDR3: TGTGCCAGCAGCTTGGGACTAGCGGACAATGAGCAGTTCTTC. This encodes CASSLGLADNEQFF.

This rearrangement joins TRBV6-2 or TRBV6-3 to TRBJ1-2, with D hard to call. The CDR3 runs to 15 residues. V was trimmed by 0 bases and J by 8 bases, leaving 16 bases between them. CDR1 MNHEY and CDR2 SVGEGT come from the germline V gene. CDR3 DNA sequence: TGTGCCAGCAGTTACTCGGTGCCGTCGGCGGGGGGCTACACCTTC. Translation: CASSYSVPSAGGYTF.

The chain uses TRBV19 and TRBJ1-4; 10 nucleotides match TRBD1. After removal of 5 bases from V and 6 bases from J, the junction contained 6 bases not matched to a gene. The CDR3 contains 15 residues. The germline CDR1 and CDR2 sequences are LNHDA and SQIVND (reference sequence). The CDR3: CASSPRQGADEKLFF. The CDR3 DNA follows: TGTGCCAGTAGTCCCCGACAGGGGGCGGATGAAAAACTGTTTTTT.

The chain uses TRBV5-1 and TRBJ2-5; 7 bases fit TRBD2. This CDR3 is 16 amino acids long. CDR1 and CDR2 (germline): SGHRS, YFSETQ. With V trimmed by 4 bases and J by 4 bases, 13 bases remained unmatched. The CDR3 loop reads CASSPKAPGGGETQYF. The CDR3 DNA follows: TGCGCCAGCAGCCCAAAAGCCCCGGGAGGAGGAGAGACCCAGTACTTC.

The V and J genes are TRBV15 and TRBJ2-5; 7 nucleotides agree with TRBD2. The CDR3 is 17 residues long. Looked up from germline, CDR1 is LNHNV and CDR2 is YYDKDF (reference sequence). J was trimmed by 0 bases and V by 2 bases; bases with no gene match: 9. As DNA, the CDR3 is TGTGCCACCAGCAGATTCGCGGGAGTTACGTACCAAGAGACCCAGTACTTC. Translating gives CATSRFAGVTYQETQYF.

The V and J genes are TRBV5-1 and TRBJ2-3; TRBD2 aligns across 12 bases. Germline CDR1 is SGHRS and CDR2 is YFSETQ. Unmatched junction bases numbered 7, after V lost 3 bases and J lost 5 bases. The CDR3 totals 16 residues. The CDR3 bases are TGCGCCAGCAGCTCCGGACTAGCGGGACGGCAAGATACGCAGTATTTT. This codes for CASSSGLAGRQDTQYF.

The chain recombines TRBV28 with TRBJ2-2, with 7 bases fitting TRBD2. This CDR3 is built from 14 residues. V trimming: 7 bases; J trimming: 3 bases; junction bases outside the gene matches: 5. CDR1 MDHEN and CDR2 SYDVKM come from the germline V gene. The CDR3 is CASTPRGDTGELFF. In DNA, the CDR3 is TGTGCCAGCACTCCCCGGGGGGACACCGGGGAGCTGTTTTTT.

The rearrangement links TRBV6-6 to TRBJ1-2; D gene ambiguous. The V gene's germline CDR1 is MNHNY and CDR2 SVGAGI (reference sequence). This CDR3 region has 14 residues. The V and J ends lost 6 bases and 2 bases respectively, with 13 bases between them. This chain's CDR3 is CASSNQDSNYGYTF. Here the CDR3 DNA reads TGTGCCAGCAGCAACCAGGACTCCAACTATGGCTACACCTTC.